The source of this T cell receptor beta chain is a study of beta chain features in type 1 diabetes. Study-wide results and caveats: People with Type 1 diabetes carried modestly yet significantly shorter TCRB CDR3s in all four CD4+ subsets. VDJ junctions sequenced from type 1 diabetes patients showed fewer insertions and more deletions.

Every isolated RNA sample was fully reverse transcribed, so sequencing captured expressed TCRB transcripts. Profiled with immunoSEQ multiplex PCR; TCRdb holds only in-frame clones, not every one. This sample yields roughly 130,000 clones, of which 16% are seen a single time; 2% to 2.5% belongs to the top ten. CD45RO/CCR7/CD25/CD127/CD95/CD27 staining was used to isolate CD4+ naive, central memory, regulatory and stem cell-like memory cells by sorting. The CDR3 extends over 12 amino acids. The germline gives CDR1 SGHDT, CDR2 YYEEEE. The V gene lost 0 bases and the J gene lost 7 bases, with 8 bases spanning the gap. As concerns this clone: Its antigen remains unknown.

The source material was central memory CD4+ T cells from blood. This chain uses TRBV5-6 with TRBJ2-7; D uncertain. The source is a man aged 25 to 40 with type 1 diabetes. CDR3 bases: TGTGCCAGCAGCTTGGAGGCGGATGAGCAGTACTTC. Encoded protein: CASSLEADEQYF.